Sequencing of this T cell receptor (beta chain) was carried out in a study of shared clonotypes between healthy human individuals. Trimming removed 7 bases at V and 5 bases at J, with 27 bases between. The CDR3 covers 16 residues. Germline CDR1 is SQVTM and CDR2 is ANQGSEA. Naive CD8 cells lacked CD45RO and underwent positive selection for CCR7, leaving out terminally differentiated effector memory CD45RA+ cells. The data were produced by immunoSEQ multiplex PCR, yet TCRdb's version contains in-frame clones alone and is incomplete. This table holds around 2,000,000 clones, about 93% found once. This chain joins TRBV29-1 and TRBJ2-7; D remains unclear. The sequencing input was naive CD8+ T cells from PBMCs. The receptor's source is a man younger than 35 in good health. Some clones in this sample may be carry-over from other donors' samples. CDR3 DNA sequence: TGCAGCGCCAGGACGGGCCCACTAAGCTCGCCGGACGAGCAGTACTTC. Its translation: CSARTGPLSSPDEQYF.